Sequencing of this TCR beta chain was carried out in a study of blood T cell repertoires in COVID-19. Study overall: From the United States, Italy and Spain came samples of acute and convalescent COVID-19. T cells, B-cell-depleted T cells, or PBMCs provided the cDNA or gDNA that served as material.

Original processing methods: Reference gene primer amplification gave estimated nucleated cell counts. Clones were sequenced by immunoSEQ multiplex PCR, and TCRdb holds only the in-frame ones, with some missing. The DNA gave D and trimming, while V, J and clone size come from that table. The table has about 310,000 clones, 87% seen once; the top ten hold 1%. The clonotype comes from a man between 45 and 60 years old with active or convalescent COVID-19. Sequencing was carried out using peripheral blood.

CDR3 nucleotides: TGTGCCAGTAGTATAAGGACTAACTCTAATGAGCAGTTCTTC. Its protein is CASSIRTNSNEQFF. The chain recombines TRBV19 with TRBJ2-1, with TRBD2 as a possible D gene (6 bases). The germline gives CDR1 LNHDA, CDR2 SQIVND (reference sequence). This CDR3 comprises 14 residues. Deletions cut 2 bases from V and 7 bases from J, with 12 bases between.